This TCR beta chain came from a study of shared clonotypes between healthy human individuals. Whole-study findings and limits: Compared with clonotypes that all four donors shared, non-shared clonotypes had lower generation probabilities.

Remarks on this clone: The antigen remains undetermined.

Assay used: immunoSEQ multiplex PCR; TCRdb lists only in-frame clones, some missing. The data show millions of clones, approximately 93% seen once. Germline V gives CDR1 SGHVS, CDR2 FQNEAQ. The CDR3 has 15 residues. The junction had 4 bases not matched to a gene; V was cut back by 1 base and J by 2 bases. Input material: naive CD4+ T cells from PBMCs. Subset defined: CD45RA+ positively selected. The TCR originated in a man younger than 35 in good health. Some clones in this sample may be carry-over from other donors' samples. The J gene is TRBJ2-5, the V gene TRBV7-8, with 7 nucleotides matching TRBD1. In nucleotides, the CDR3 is TGTGCCAGCAGCTTAGTGGGGACAGAGCAAGAGACCCAGTACTTC. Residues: CASSLVGTEQETQYF.